This T cell receptor beta chain was found in a study of cytomegalovirus exposure and HLA in healthy donors. Study-wide points: Accurate HLA-A and HLA-B prediction from TCR beta sequences was reported for most subjects. The study listed approximately 170 cytomegalovirus-associated TCR beta chains. In a later analysis, approximately 15,000 TCR beta sequences were associated with HLA alleles at 0.05 false discovery rate.

Regarding this clone: Its antigen is currently unknown.

Primers: 60 Vbeta forward and 13 Jbeta reverse. Original processing methods: A later analysis counted 65 million to 95 million unique TCR beta chains, some 12 million shared. Produced via immunoSEQ multiplex PCR; TCRdb's table is partial and in-frame only. That table furnishes V, J and clone size, whereas the DNA furnished D and trimming. The sample lists approximately 150,000 clones; roughly 80% were seen once. The sequencing sample was made of PBMCs. This TCR was recovered from a young woman in good health and CMV-seropositive.

The CDR3 spells CASSRQASSGNTIYF. CDR3 in DNA: TGTGCCAGTAGTCGACAGGCTAGCTCTGGAAACACCATATATTTT. The chain combines TRBV19 with TRBJ1-3, with D possibly matching TRBD1 (6 bases). Germline V gene lookup returns CDR1 LNHDA and CDR2 SQIVND (reference sequence). There are 15 residues in the CDR3. V was clipped by 5 bases and J by 0 bases, with 11 bases between them.